The next 25 T cell receptor beta chains were all read from a single sample in a study of T-cell memory formation after mild COVID-19. TCRdb reprocessed the 5' RACE reads via MiXCR and lists one record per CDR3 protein. The sample records fewer than 250,000 distinct CDR3 sequences, under 12% being singletons. Sequencing used PBMCs or a T cell subset sorted from them (not recorded which). These receptors came from a young man who had mild COVID-19 (a few samples of this study predate the infection). Cell type and time point are not known.

The table lists this clonotype with a few counts. The chain couples TRBV5-1 to TRBJ2-5; TRBD2 is a possible D gene (5 bases). Trimming removed 0 bases from V and 1 base from J, with 10 bases in between. CDR1 and CDR2 from the germline V gene are SGHRS and YFSETQ. The CDR3 is 15 residues long. The CDR3 nucleotides read TGCGCCAGCAGCTTGGCGGCGGGCCCCCAAGAGACCCAGTACTTC. This encodes CASSLAAGPQETQYF. The variable domain in full, with the rest retrieved from reference TRBV5-1 and TRBJ2-5, is KAGVTQTPRYLIKTRGQQVTLSCSPISGHRSVSWYQQTPGQGLQFLFEYFSETQRNKGNFPGRFSGRQFSNSRSEMNVSTLELGDSALYLCASSLAAGPQETQYFGPGTRLLVL.

This chain connects TRBV29-1 to TRBJ1-2, with 10 positions matching TRBD1. Germline assignment: CDR1 SQVTM and CDR2 ANQGSEA. J gave up 2 bases and V 7 bases, and 4 bases lay outside the gene matches. This CDR3 comprises 13 residues. CDR3 sequence: CSAGQGGNYGYTF. The CDR3 DNA follows: TGCAGCGCCGGACAGGGGGGGAACTATGGCTACACCTTC.

The chain joins TRBV4-3 to TRBJ1-1; D is unclear. The CDR3 runs 15 residues. The V end lost 0 bases, the J end lost 10 bases, and 18 bases lay between the germline ends. Germline V gives CDR1 LGHNA, CDR2 YSLEER. CDR3 loop: CASSQDRGGERGAFF. Here the CDR3 DNA reads TGCGCCAGCAGCCAAGATCGGGGTGGGGAGCGTGGAGCTTTCTTT.

This clonotype was detected a few times. V and J are TRBV7-9 and TRBJ2-3, with 7 bases matching TRBD1. The CDR3 is 16 residues long. The V segment lost 5 bases and the J segment 2 bases; nucleotides outside the gene matches: 10. CDR1 and CDR2 from the germline V gene are SEHNR and FQNEAQ (reference sequence). In DNA, the CDR3 is TGTGCCAGCAGCCCGACAGGGCCCCTTACCACAGATACGCAGTATTTT. Translation: CASSPTGPLTTDTQYF.

The rearrangement links TRBV10-3 to TRBJ2-6; no definite D call. CDR1 ENHRY and CDR2 SYGVKD come from the germline V gene. The CDR3 runs to 16 residues. V lost 2 bases and J lost 0, with 8 bases in between. CDR3 residues: CAISEGRSSGANVLTF. The CDR3 bases are TGTGCCATCAGTGAGGGCAGGTCCTCTGGGGCCAACGTCCTGACTTTC.

This clonotype has just a few counts. The J gene is TRBJ2-2, the V gene TRBV6-2 or TRBV6-3; tentatively, D is TRBD1 (7 bases). The germline gives CDR1 MNHEY, CDR2 SVGEGT. This CDR3 spans 15 amino acids. Trimming removed 4 bases at V and 3 bases at J, with 12 bases between. The CDR3 sequence is CASSWRGRDTGELFF. CDR3 in DNA: TGTGCCAGCAGTTGGAGGGGGCGCGACACCGGGGAGCTGTTTTTT.

J is TRBJ2-7 and V is TRBV20-1, with TRBD2 identical over 8 bases. The ends lost 3 bases at V and 0 bases at J; junction bases unmatched: 4. CDR1 and CDR2 from the germline V gene are DFQATT and SNEGSKA (reference sequence). The CDR3 sequence is 14 residues long. The CDR3 spells CSARTSVSSYEQYV. The DNA of the CDR3 is TGCAGTGCTAGGACTAGCGTAAGCTCCTACGAGCAGTACGTC.

This clonotype showed up just a few times. The chain employs TRBV3-1 and TRBJ1-3; D uncertain. Germline values: CDR1 LGHDT, CDR2 YNNKEL (reference sequence). The CDR3 has 16 residues. V dropped 4 bases and J dropped 2 bases, with 15 bases sitting between them. CDR3 coding DNA: TGTGCCAGCAGCCTTACCTCTCGGGCCACTGGAAACACCATATATTTT. The encoded protein is CASSLTSRATGNTIYF.

Ten or more counts support this clonotype. J is TRBJ2-5 and V is TRBV5-1; 13 bases fit TRBD2. The CDR3 loop spans 17 amino acids. The germline V gene has CDR1 SGHRS and CDR2 YFSETQ. J was trimmed by 5 bases and V by 3 bases; bases with no gene match: 10. The CDR3 region is CASSSRTSGGVSETQYF. The CDR3 DNA sequence: TGCGCCAGCAGCTCCAGGACTAGCGGGGGAGTAAGCGAGACCCAGTACTTC.

This clonotype has more than one count but fewer than ten. The chain couples TRBV29-1 to TRBJ2-5; either TRBD1 or TRBD2 may fit D (6 bases each). Germline loops: CDR1 SQVTM, CDR2 ANQGSEA. V was pared by 3 bases and J by 2 bases, with 16 bases between. The CDR3 is 15 amino acids. The CDR3 DNA reads TGCAGCGTTGAGAGAAACGGGGGCGGGCAAGAGACCCAGTACTTC. It is translated as CSVERNGGGQETQYF. Full variable domain (rest looked up from reference TRBV29-1 and TRBJ2-5): SAVISQKPSRDICQRGTSLTIQCQVDSQVTMMFWYRQQPGQSLTLIATANQGSEATYESGFVIDKFPISRPNLTFSTLTVSNMSPEDSSIYLCSVERNGGGQETQYFGPGTRLLVL.

This rearrangement joins TRBV7-6 to TRBJ1-5; D gene ambiguous. V gave up 2 bases and J gave up 5 bases, with 7 bases separating them. The CDR3 contains 13 residues. Germline-derived CDR1 and CDR2 are SGHVS and FNYEAQ. The CDR3 loop is CASSLQSDQPQHF. CDR3 DNA: TGTGCCAGCAGCTTACAGAGCGATCAGCCCCAGCATTTT.

The chain employs TRBV29-1 and TRBJ2-4, with 9 bases fitting TRBD1. Trimming removed 5 bases from V and 5 bases from J; junction bases left unmatched: 7. This CDR3 is built from 14 residues. Germline V gene data show CDR1 as SQVTM and CDR2 as ANQGSEA. The CDR3 loop reads CSVTWDRVQNIQYF. As DNA, the CDR3 is TGCAGCGTTACCTGGGACAGGGTACAAAACATTCAGTACTTC.

V is TRBV29-1 and J is TRBJ1-1; D remains unclear. CDR1 is SQVTM, CDR2 ANQGSEA, per germline. The CDR3 has 9 amino acids. Trimming removed 4 bases from V and 7 bases from J, with 4 bases in between. The CDR3 bases are TGCAGCGTTGGGGATGAAGCTTTCTTT. Encoded protein: CSVGDEAFF.

The DNA for the CDR3 is TGTGCCAGCAGTGACACGGGACAGGGAGCCAATGAGCAGTTCTTC. It encodes CASSDTGQGANEQFF. V gene TRBV6-6 combines with J gene TRBJ2-1; 9 bases match TRBD1. The junction had 8 bases not matched to a gene; V was cut back by 5 bases and J by 6 bases. CDR3 length equals 15 residues. The germline gives CDR1 MNHNY, CDR2 SVGAGI (reference sequence).

The V gene is TRBV18, the J gene TRBJ1-3, with D unresolved. V shed 2 bases and J shed 2 bases, with 19 bases lying between them. In germline, CDR1 is KGHSH, CDR2 LQKENI. There are 18 residues in the CDR3. The CDR3 DNA reads TGTGCCAGCTCACCAGTATCGGCAGAGGGTAGTGCTGGAAACACCATATATTTT. Protein: CASSPVSAEGSAGNTIYF.

The genes are TRBV27 and TRBJ2-1; the match to TRBD1 covers 9 bases. This CDR3 is built from 13 residues. Losses at the gene ends were 6 bases for V and 9 bases for J; bases not matched to a gene: 6. CDR1 and CDR2 from the germline V gene are MNHEY and SMNVEV (reference sequence). The CDR3 sequence: CASRQGARGEQFF. CDR3 in DNA: TGTGCCAGCAGACAGGGGGCGCGGGGTGAGCAGTTCTTC.

The rearrangement links TRBV10-3 to TRBJ1-1; no firm D call. The CDR3 has 13 residues. The germline CDR1 and CDR2 sequences are ENHRY and SYGVKD. Trimming removed 9 bases from V and 6 bases from J, with 17 bases in between. The CDR3 loop reads CAINTLRDSEAFF. The CDR3, as DNA: TGTGCCATTAATACCCTCCGCGACTCTGAAGCTTTCTTT.

This clonotype has at least ten counts. The chain combines TRBV3-1 with TRBJ2-7; 7 nucleotides agree with TRBD2. The CDR3 length is 14 residues. Germline V gives CDR1 LGHDT, CDR2 YNNKEL (reference sequence). V was clipped by 4 bases and J by 0 bases; unmatched bases: 3. The chain's CDR3 is CASSRGGSSYEQYV. The CDR3 DNA reads TGTGCCAGCAGCCGGGGGGGAAGCTCCTACGAGCAGTACGTC.

This chain joins TRBV6-1 and TRBJ2-7; TRBD2 matches at 8 bases. The V gene end was trimmed by 6 bases and the J gene end by 2 bases; junction bases not matched to a gene: 3. This CDR3 comprises 13 residues. Germline V gene sequence: CDR1 MNHNS, CDR2 SASEGT. The CDR3 DNA reads TGTGCCAGCAGGCCGGGACTAGCCTACGAGCAGTACTTC. Its protein product is CASRPGLAYEQYF.

The V and J genes are TRBV20-1 and TRBJ2-1, with no clear D. The ends were cut back, 0 bases at V and 13 bases at J, with 10 bases in the middle. In germline, CDR1 is DFQATT, CDR2 SNEGSKA (reference sequence). CDR3 length: 11 residues. The CDR3 DNA reads as TGCAGTGCTAGAGATCGTGTCGGCCAGTTCTTC. Its translation: CSARDRVGQFF.

This clonotype was found many times. The gene calls are TRBV7-2 and TRBJ2-2; D not certain. The CDR3 is 15 residues long. In germline, CDR1 is SGHTA, CDR2 FQGNSA. Trimming shortened V by 0 bases and J by 3 bases, and 8 bases separated the two germline ends. The CDR3 region has the DNA TGTGCCAGCAGCTTAGCAGGGCCCTACACCGGGGAGCTGTTTTTT. This translates into CASSLAGPYTGELFF.

This clonotype showed up just a few times. V and J are TRBV6-2 or TRBV6-3 and TRBJ1-5; 8 bases match TRBD1. The J segment lost 3 bases and the V segment lost 2 bases, leaving 9 bases of the junction unmatched. CDR3 length equals 17 residues. The germline gives CDR1 MNHEY, CDR2 SVGEGT. CDR3 loop: CASSYEAGTGDNQPQHF. The DNA for the CDR3 is TGTGCCAGCAGTTACGAAGCTGGGACAGGAGACAATCAGCCCCAGCATTTT.

The rearrangement uses TRBV11-3 and TRBJ2-3, with D uncertain. CDR3 length equals 12 residues. V shed 5 bases and J shed 5 bases, with 8 bases lying between them. CDR1 SGHNT and CDR2 YENEEA come from the germline V gene. CDR3 nucleotide sequence: TGTGCCAGCAGCACCTCGGAAGATACGCAGTATTTT. Its protein is CASSTSEDTQYF. The whole variable domain, remainder taken from reference TRBV11-3 and TRBJ2-3, is EAGVVQSPRYKIIEKKQPVAFWCNPISGHNTLYWYLQNLGQGPELLIRYENEEAVDDSQLPKDRFSAERLKGVDSTLKIQPAELGDSAVYLCASSTSEDTQYFGPGTRLTVL.

This clonotype has only a few counts. V is TRBV7-9 and J is TRBJ1-4; 12 positions agree with TRBD1. Germline assignment: CDR1 SEHNR and CDR2 FQNEAQ (reference sequence). With V trimmed by 5 bases and J by 8 bases, 6 bases remained unmatched. This CDR3 region has 15 residues. CDR3 sequence reads: CASSAGQGAPEKLFF. CDR3 coding DNA: TGTGCCAGCAGCGCGGGACAGGGGGCGCCCGAAAAACTGTTTTTT.

The sample holds a few counts of this clonotype. V is TRBV6-2 or TRBV6-3 and J is TRBJ1-5, with D possibly being TRBD1 (5 bases). The CDR3 sequence is 16 residues long. Germline values: CDR1 MNHEY, CDR2 SVGEGT. V lost 2 bases and J lost 2, with 13 bases in between. DNA of the CDR3: TGTGCCAGCAGTTACGGGGCCACGAAAGGCAATCAGCCCCAGCATTTT. It specifies CASSYGATKGNQPQHF.